This T cell receptor (beta chain) is from a study of human T cells and chemical hapten exposure. Study-level findings and limits: Donors, who had alopecia, may show an immune response that differs from healthy people's.

V was trimmed by 3 bases and J by 3 bases, leaving 17 bases between them. The CDR3 spans 16 residues. Germline V gene data show CDR1 as SGDLS and CDR2 as YYNGEE. In this sample, this clonotype turned up many times. Its target is not known. Time point: pre-sensitization, week 0. Treatment indicated: therapeutic diphenylcyclopropenone sensitization with weekly scalp DPC. Each CDR3 protein gets one entry after TCRdb re-called the RACE reads with MiXCR. This repertoire shows about 62,000 distinct CDR3 sequences, about 7% found once; its top ten account for around 1.6%. The genes are TRBV9 and TRBJ2-3; maybe TRBD1 (6 bases). This receptor was taken from a woman aged 25 to 39 with alopecia areata. Some clones in this sample may be carry-over from other donors' samples. Sequencing was performed on whole blood, taken in connection with sensitization to the hapten diphenylcyclopropenone (DPC). The chain's CDR3 is CASSGPRGVRTDTQYF. As DNA, the CDR3 is TGTGCCAGCAGCGGACCCAGGGGTGTGAGGACAGATACGCAGTATTTT.